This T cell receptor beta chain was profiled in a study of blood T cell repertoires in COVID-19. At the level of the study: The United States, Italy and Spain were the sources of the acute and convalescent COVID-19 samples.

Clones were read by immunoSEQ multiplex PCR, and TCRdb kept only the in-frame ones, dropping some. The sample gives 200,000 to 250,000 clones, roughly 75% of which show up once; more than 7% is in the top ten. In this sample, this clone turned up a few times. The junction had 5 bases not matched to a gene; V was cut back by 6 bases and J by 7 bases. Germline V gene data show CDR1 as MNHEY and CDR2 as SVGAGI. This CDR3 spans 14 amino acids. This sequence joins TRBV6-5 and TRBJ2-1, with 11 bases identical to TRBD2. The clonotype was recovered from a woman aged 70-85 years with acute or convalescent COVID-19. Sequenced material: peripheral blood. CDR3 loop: CASSRLAGSNEQFF. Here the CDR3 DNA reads TGTGCCAGCAGCCGACTAGCGGGGTCTAATGAGCAGTTCTTC.